Included here is one TCR beta chain sequence, with context. Its target is unknown. Germline V gene data show CDR1 as SGHVS and CDR2 as FQNEAQ. This CDR3 comprises 15 residues. V trimming: 2 bases; J trimming: 5 bases; junction bases outside the gene matches: 7. This entry comes from a study of cytomegalovirus exposure and HLA in healthy donors. Findings and limits, study-wide: It emerged from a later analysis that several of the most significant clusters appeared to be linked to common viral pathogens. Sequence variants that were highly shared formed a cluster that was likely a sequencing artifact. Cytomegalovirus-associated status was assigned to 164 TCR beta chains.

PCR primers comprised 60 Vbeta and 13 Jbeta primers. Authors' data handling: In a later analysis, some 10 million of approximately 80 million unique beta chains occurred in at least two donors. The repertoire was sequenced with immunoSEQ multiplex PCR; TCRdb's copy has only in-frame clones and lacks some. The V and J calls and clone size were taken over from that table, and D and trimming were inferred from the DNA. The data show 180,000 or so clones, around 78% seen once. Input material: PBMCs. The genes are TRBV7-8 and TRBJ2-7, with 9 nucleotides matching TRBD2. The source is a woman in her thirties in good health and CMV-seropositive. This chain's CDR3 is CASSLIPGLANEQYF. CDR3 sequence (DNA): TGTGCCAGCAGCTTAATACCGGGACTAGCTAACGAGCAGTACTTC.